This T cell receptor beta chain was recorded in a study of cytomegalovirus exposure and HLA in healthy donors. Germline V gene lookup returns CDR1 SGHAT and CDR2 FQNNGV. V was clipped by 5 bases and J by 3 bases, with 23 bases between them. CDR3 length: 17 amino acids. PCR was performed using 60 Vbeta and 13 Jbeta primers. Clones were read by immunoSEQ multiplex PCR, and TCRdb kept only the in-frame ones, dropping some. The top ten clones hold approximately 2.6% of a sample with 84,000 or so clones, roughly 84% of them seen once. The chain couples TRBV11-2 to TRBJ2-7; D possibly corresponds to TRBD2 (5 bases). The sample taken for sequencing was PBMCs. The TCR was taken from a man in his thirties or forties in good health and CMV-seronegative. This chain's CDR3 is CASSTDGDGSPIYEQYF. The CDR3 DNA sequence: TGTGCCAGCAGCACCGACGGGGATGGCAGCCCCATCTACGAGCAGTACTTC.